This TCR beta chain originates from a study of T cells after yellow fever vaccination. Study-level background: SMART-Seq v4 Ultra Low Input served to prepare low-cell-number fractions. Overall study findings and caveats: Although the secondary response was weaker, it peaked faster, at day 5 versus 15. Abundant clonotypes (contaminants from the bulk population) could be present in FACS-sorted repertoires.

A word on this clonotype: Its antigen is as yet unknown.

Looked up from germline, CDR1 is SGHAT and CDR2 is FQNNGV. Deletions cut 3 bases from V and 8 bases from J, with 8 bases between. The CDR3 is 12 amino acids. From the 5' RACE reads, TCRdb called clonotypes with MiXCR, one entry per CDR3 protein. The sample records about 63,000 distinct CDR3 sequences, 7.4% being singletons. The sample consisted of CD8+ T cells sorted from PBMCs, taken 15 days after the yellow fever booster vaccination. V is TRBV11-2 and J is TRBJ2-1; possibly TRBD2 for D (6 bases). This clonotype originated in a man under 40 who received the YFV17D yellow fever vaccine. The DNA for the CDR3 is TGTGCCAGCAGCTTTAGCGGAGATGAGCAGTTCTTC. This sequence encodes CASSFSGDEQFF.